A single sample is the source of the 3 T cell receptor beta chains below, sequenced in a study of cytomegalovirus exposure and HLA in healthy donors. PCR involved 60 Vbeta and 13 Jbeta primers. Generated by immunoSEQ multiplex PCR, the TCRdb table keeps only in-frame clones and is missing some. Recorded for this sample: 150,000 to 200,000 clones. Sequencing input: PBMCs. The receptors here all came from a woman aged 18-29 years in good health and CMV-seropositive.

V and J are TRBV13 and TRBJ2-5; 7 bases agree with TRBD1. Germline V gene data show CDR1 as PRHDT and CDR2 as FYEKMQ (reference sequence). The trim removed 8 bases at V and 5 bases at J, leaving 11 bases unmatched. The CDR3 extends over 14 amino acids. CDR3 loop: CASGKTGAGETQYF. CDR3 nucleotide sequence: TGTGCCAGCGGAAAAACAGGGGCCGGGGAGACCCAGTACTTC.

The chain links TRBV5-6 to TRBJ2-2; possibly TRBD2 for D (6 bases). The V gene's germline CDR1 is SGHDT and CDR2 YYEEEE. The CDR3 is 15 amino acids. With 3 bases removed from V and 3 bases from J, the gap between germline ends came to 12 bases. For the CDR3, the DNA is TGTGCCAGCAGCTGGGGAGGACACGACACCGGGGAGCTGTTTTTT. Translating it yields CASSWGGHDTGELFF.

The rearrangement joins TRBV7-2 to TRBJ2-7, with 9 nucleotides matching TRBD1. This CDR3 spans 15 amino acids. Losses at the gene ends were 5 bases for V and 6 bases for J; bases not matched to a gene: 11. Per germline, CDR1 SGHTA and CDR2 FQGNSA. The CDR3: CASSPVLGTGFEQYF. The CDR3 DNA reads TGTGCCAGCAGCCCAGTTCTAGGGACAGGGTTCGAGCAGTACTTC. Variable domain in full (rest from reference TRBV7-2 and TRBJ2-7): GAGVSQSPSNKVTEKGKDVELRCDPISGHTALYWYRQSLGQGLEFLIYFQGNSAPDKSGLPSDRFSAERTGGSVSTLTIQRTQQEDSAVYLCASSPVLGTGFEQYFGPGTRLTVT.